This T cell receptor (beta chain) was identified in a study of T cell responses to AZD1222 COVID-19 vaccine. Study-wide results and limits: White British people made up most donors, females outnumbered males, and clonal diversity was possibly underestimated. Seropositivity was recorded at baseline in only a handful of AZD1222 recipients.

Concerning this clone: Its antigen is unknown.

Sequencing was performed with immunoSEQ multiplex PCR; in TCRdb, only in-frame clones are kept and a portion is missing. The sample consists of 95,000 to 150,000 clones, approximately 94% of them appearing once. Researchers grouped second doses given at about 4 or about 12 weeks into one pool. V was pared by 7 bases and J by 3 bases, with 3 bases of the junction left unmatched. The germline CDR1 and CDR2 sequences are SNHLY and FYNNEI. This CDR3 spans 13 amino acids. The receptor comes from an adult who received the AZD1222 COVID-19 vaccine. V gene TRBV2 combines with J gene TRBJ2-3; 8 bases map to TRBD2. Here the sequenced sample was peripheral blood, taken 28 days after the second AZD1222 dose. CDR3 amino acids: CASNSGRTDTQYF. DNA for the CDR3: TGTGCCAGCAACAGCGGGAGAACAGATACGCAGTATTTT. Together with reference TRBV2 and TRBJ2-3, the CDR3 gives the full variable domain: EPEVTQTPSHQVTQMGQEVILRCVPISNHLYFYWYRQILGQKVEFLVSFYNNEISEKSEIFDDQFSVERPDGSNFTLKIRSTKLEDSAMYFCASNSGRTDTQYFGPGTRLTVL.